The 24 T cell receptor beta chains below come from one sample, sequenced in a study of CD8+ T cells in alopecia areata. cDNA prepared by RNA extraction and subsequent reverse transcription served as the template for sequencing. Generated by immunoSEQ multiplex PCR, the TCRdb table keeps only in-frame clones and is missing some. The data contain under 300,000 clones, about 62% of them singletons. The treatment is: oral pan-JAK inhibitor, 5-10 mg twice daily. Sequenced material: CD4+ T cells sorted from blood, taken at roughly week 53, from a patient treated with tofacitinib. All receptors come from a human donor with alopecia areata.

This chain connects TRBV18 to TRBJ2-3; no reliable D call. Trimming removed 5 bases at V and 0 bases at J, with 6 bases between. The germline gives CDR1 KGHSH, CDR2 LQKENI. The CDR3 spans 13 residues. This chain's CDR3 is CASSSPSTDTQYF. CDR3 nucleotide sequence: TGTGCCAGCTCATCGCCGAGCACAGATACGCAGTATTTT.

This sequence joins TRBV7-9 and TRBJ1-4, with 7 bases identical to TRBD1. The CDR3 runs to 15 residues. The V segment lost 3 bases and the J segment 4 bases; nucleotides outside the gene matches: 5. Germline CDR1 SEHNR, CDR2 FQNEAQ (reference sequence). The CDR3 reads CASSLSGGDNEKLFF. The CDR3 bases are TGTGCCAGCAGCTTGTCAGGGGGTGATAATGAAAAACTGTTTTTT.

The gene calls are TRBV6-6 and TRBJ1-6, with 8 bases lining up with TRBD1. Germline assignment: CDR1 MNHNY and CDR2 SVGAGI (reference sequence). V dropped 6 bases and J dropped 9; count of bases not matched to a gene: 7. CDR3 length: 14 amino acids. The CDR3 DNA follows: TGTGCCAGCAGAACGACAGGGGAGAGTTCACCCCTCCACTTT. Amino acids: CASRTTGESSPLHF.

The rearrangement links TRBV9 to TRBJ1-1; no definite D call. The CDR3 is 13 residues long. V was shortened by 1 base and J by 3 bases, with 7 bases between the two germline ends. Germline CDR1 is SGDLS and CDR2 is YYNGEE. In DNA form, the CDR3 reads TGTGCCAGCAGCGTAACCACCTACACTGAAGCTTTCTTT. This sequence encodes CASSVTTYTEAFF.

V is TRBV30 and J is TRBJ1-5; a possible D gene is TRBD1 (6 bases). This CDR3 spans 12 amino acids. Germline V CDR1 and CDR2: GTSNPN, SVGIG (reference sequence). The germline V and J ends were trimmed by 3 bases and 4 bases, with 7 bases remaining between them. The CDR3 sequence: CAWRTGNQPQHF. The CDR3 nucleotides read TGTGCCTGGAGAACAGGGAATCAGCCCCAGCATTTT.

The rearrangement uses TRBV4-2 and TRBJ2-4, with D uncertain. Trimming removed 0 bases at V and 7 bases at J, with 10 bases between. The CDR3 covers 14 residues. Germline V gene sequence: CDR1 LGHNA, CDR2 YNFKEQ. The CDR3 loop reads CASSQDPVGNIQYF. In DNA, the CDR3 is TGTGCCAGCAGCCAAGATCCCGTGGGGAACATTCAGTACTTC.

This chain uses TRBV20-1 with TRBJ1-2, with D possibly TRBD1 on 6 matching bases. This CDR3 region has 11 residues. V gave up 1 base and J gave up 8 bases, with 8 bases separating them. Germline CDR1 reads DFQATT; CDR2 reads SNEGSKA (reference sequence). The CDR3 nucleotides read TGCAGTGCTAGAGCAGGGGTAGGCTACACCTTC. Protein product: CSARAGVGYTF.

V gene TRBV20-1 combines with J gene TRBJ2-3; D uncertain. The V end lost 6 bases, the J end lost 6 bases, and 10 bases lay between the germline ends. The CDR3 is 11 residues long. CDR1 and CDR2 (germline): DFQATT, SNEGSKA (reference sequence). CDR3 region: CSAPLGDTQYF. Here the CDR3 DNA reads TGCAGTGCCCCCCTGGGGGATACGCAGTATTTT.

This chain joins TRBV2 and TRBJ1-1; tentatively, D is TRBD1 (6 bases). This CDR3 is built from 12 residues. Germline V gene lookup returns CDR1 SNHLY and CDR2 FYNNEI. V was shortened by 6 bases and J by 4 bases, with 9 bases between the two germline ends. The CDR3 reads CASSRGSTEAFF. The CDR3 nucleotides read TGTGCCAGCAGCAGGGGATCCACTGAAGCTTTCTTT.

Points on this clone: At one end, the junction sequence differs from germline, possibly due to a read error. The genes are TRBV7-7 and TRBJ2-5, with TRBD1 identical over 7 bases. The CDR3 extends over 14 amino acids. CDR1 SSHAT and CDR2 FNYEAQ come from the germline V gene (reference sequence). CDR3 in amino acids: CASSRGTAAETQYF. The CDR3 DNA follows: TGTGCTAGCAGCCGAGGGACAGCCGCGGAGACCCAGTACTTC.

The chain joins TRBV5-1 to TRBJ2-1; 11 bases fit TRBD1. The V and J ends lost 4 bases and 5 bases, in that order; junction bases with no gene match: 5. CDR1 is SGHRS and CDR2 is YFSETQ in the germline V gene. The CDR3 sequence is 15 residues long. The CDR3 bases are TGCGCCAGCAGCCGGGAGGGACAGGGGGACAATGAGCAGTTCTTC. Amino acid sequence: CASSREGQGDNEQFF.

This clone was detected once. CDR3 sequence: CASSIKGQGSNYGYTF. CDR3 bases: TGTGCCAGTAGTATAAAGGGGCAGGGATCTAACTATGGCTACACCTTC. The V gene is TRBV19, the J gene TRBJ1-2; weak D call: TRBD1 (5 bases). The CDR3 totals 16 residues. V dropped 2 bases and J dropped 0 bases, with 13 bases sitting between them. Germline lookup yields CDR1 LNHDA and CDR2 SQIVND (reference sequence).

The V gene is TRBV14, the J gene TRBJ2-3; D is uncertain. Germline values: CDR1 SGHDN, CDR2 FVKESK. The CDR3 length is 19 residues. Trimming shortened V by 0 bases and J by 0 bases, and 19 bases separated the two germline ends. The CDR3 here is CASSQDRSLSLTSTDTQYF. The DNA of the CDR3 is TGTGCCAGCAGCCAAGACAGAAGCTTATCCCTTACTAGCACAGATACGCAGTATTTT.

This clone was counted only a few times. The V and J genes are TRBV19 and TRBJ1-6, with 11 nucleotides matching TRBD1. CDR1 is LNHDA and CDR2 is SQIVND in the germline V gene (reference sequence). With 4 bases clipped from V and 10 bases from J, the junction kept 3 bases outside the gene matches. The CDR3 extends over 14 amino acids. As DNA, the CDR3 is TGTGCCAGTAGTACCGGGACAGGGGGGTCACCCCTCCACTTT. Translated: CASSTGTGGSPLHF.

The chain is built from TRBV11-1 and TRBJ2-3; D is possibly TRBD2 (6 bases). Germline CDR1 SGHAT, CDR2 FQDESV (reference sequence). Trimming stripped 5 bases from V and 4 bases from J, with 22 bases between. CDR3 length equals 17 residues. The CDR3 region is CASSRRGQTVGPDTQYF. The CDR3 bases are TGTGCCAGCAGCCGGAGGGGTCAAACGGTCGGCCCAGATACGCAGTATTTT.

The rearrangement uses TRBV5-1 and TRBJ2-7; D gene unclear. CDR3 length: 14 residues. V was clipped by 0 bases and J by 2 bases, with 9 bases between them. The germline V gene has CDR1 SGHRS and CDR2 YFSETQ. The CDR3 DNA sequence: TGCGCCAGCAGCTTGGACAGCCGAACCTACGAGCAGTACTTC. It translates to CASSLDSRTYEQYF.

This clone was counted only a few times. This rearrangement joins TRBV29-1 to TRBJ1-6, with D hard to call. This CDR3 spans 17 amino acids. Germline V CDR1 and CDR2: SQVTM, ANQGSEA. V lost 4 bases, J lost 5 bases, and 21 bases lay in between. This CDR3 reads CSVGMYSHPADNSPLHF. In DNA, the CDR3 is TGCAGCGTTGGGATGTACAGTCACCCCGCTGATAATTCACCCCTCCACTTT.

With regard to this clone: Its ends do not fully match the called genes, so a read error is possible. V is TRBV7-7 and J is TRBJ2-3, with TRBD1 matching over 9 bases. The CDR3 contains 16 residues. The germline V gene has CDR1 SSHAT and CDR2 FNYEAQ (reference sequence). The CDR3 region has the DNA TGTGCTAGCAGCTCGGGGGACAGGGTCGACACAGATACGCAGTATTTT. It is translated as CASSSGDRVDTDTQYF.

This clone was counted between two and nine times. The chain combines TRBV27 with TRBJ2-1; D is undetermined. The V gene's germline CDR1 is MNHEY and CDR2 SMNVEV (reference sequence). The CDR3 totals 13 residues. V was shortened by 2 bases and J by 10 bases, with 12 bases between the two germline ends. CDR3 sequence reads: CASSLLLQREQFF. CDR3 nucleotides: TGTGCCAGCAGTTTACTACTACAGAGGGAGCAGTTCTTC.

The chain carries TRBV5-6 and TRBJ2-7, with 7 positions matching TRBD2. V lost 6 bases, J lost 0 bases, and 9 bases stayed unmatched. This CDR3 comprises 15 residues. Germline CDR1 SGHDT, CDR2 YYEEEE. CDR3 region: CASTPLTGGSYEQYF. CDR3 in DNA: TGTGCCAGCACCCCCCTTACGGGGGGCTCCTACGAGCAGTACTTC.

Note on this clone: Other DNA sequences in this specimen translate into the identical CDR3. This chain joins TRBV7-9 and TRBJ1-6; D not resolved. Per germline, CDR1 SEHNR and CDR2 FQNEAQ (reference sequence). CDR3 length: 12 residues. V lost 1 base and J lost 5, with 0 bases in between. CDR3 nucleotides: TGTGCCAGCAGCTTAGATAATTCACCCCTCCACTTT. This translates into CASSLDNSPLHF.

V and J are TRBV14 and TRBJ2-4; TRBD2 might be the D (6 bases). V gave up 4 bases and J gave up 0 bases, with 10 bases separating them. The CDR3 length is 15 residues. Germline-derived CDR1 and CDR2 are SGHDN and FVKESK. CDR3 in amino acids: CASSRRGLAKNIQYF. In DNA form, the CDR3 reads TGTGCCAGCAGCCGGAGGGGTCTAGCCAAAAACATTCAGTACTTC.

This clone was found a few times. CDR3 protein: CASSEDGRNSPLHF. CDR3 sequence (DNA): TGTGCCAGCAGTGAAGACGGCAGGAATTCACCCCTCCACTTT. This sequence joins TRBV6-1 and TRBJ1-6; D is unresolved. V was trimmed by 1 base and J by 7 bases, leaving 8 bases between them. This CDR3 spans 14 amino acids. Germline-derived CDR1 and CDR2 are MNHNS and SASEGT.

The genes are TRBV7-9 and TRBJ1-6, with D tentatively TRBD1 (5 bases). V lost 5 bases and J 6 bases, leaving 14 bases between the germline ends. The CDR3 has 15 residues. CDR1 is SEHNR and CDR2 is FQNEAQ in the germline V gene (reference sequence). CDR3 sequence reads: CASSPRGAANSPLHF. The CDR3, as DNA: TGTGCCAGCAGCCCCAGAGGGGCCGCTAATTCACCCCTCCACTTT.